The source of this T cell receptor (beta chain) is a study of blood T cells in healthy people across ages. Study findings and constraints: Long-lived donors exceeded aged donors in naive CD4+ cells and diversity. Unknown donor CMV status possibly confounded expanded clonotype changes. Among T cells, TCR beta diversity per million cells dropped roughly linearly as age rose.

This clonotype was detected ten times or more. What it binds is not known. Per the germline V gene, CDR1 is MDHEN and CDR2 is SYDVKM. V was clipped by 8 bases and J by 0 bases, with 11 bases between them. The CDR3 is made up of 15 amino acids. Using a J-beta primer mix together with a sample-barcoded 5' primer, a second PCR was run for roughly 6 to 11 cycles. The authors tagged each cDNA molecule using a template-switch adaptor with 12 random nucleotides. In TCRdb, the 5' RACE reads were re-called with MiXCR into one record per CDR3 protein. The table shows some 790,000 distinct CDR3 sequences, with 29% occurring only once.

The receptor was isolated from a woman of 80 years or more in good health. The chain recombines TRBV28 with TRBJ2-6; tentative D call: TRBD1 (5 bases). Sequences were obtained from blood. The chain's CDR3 is CASLGLYSGANVLTF. As DNA, the CDR3 is TGTGCCAGCCTGGGGCTTTACTCTGGGGCCAACGTCCTGACTTTC.